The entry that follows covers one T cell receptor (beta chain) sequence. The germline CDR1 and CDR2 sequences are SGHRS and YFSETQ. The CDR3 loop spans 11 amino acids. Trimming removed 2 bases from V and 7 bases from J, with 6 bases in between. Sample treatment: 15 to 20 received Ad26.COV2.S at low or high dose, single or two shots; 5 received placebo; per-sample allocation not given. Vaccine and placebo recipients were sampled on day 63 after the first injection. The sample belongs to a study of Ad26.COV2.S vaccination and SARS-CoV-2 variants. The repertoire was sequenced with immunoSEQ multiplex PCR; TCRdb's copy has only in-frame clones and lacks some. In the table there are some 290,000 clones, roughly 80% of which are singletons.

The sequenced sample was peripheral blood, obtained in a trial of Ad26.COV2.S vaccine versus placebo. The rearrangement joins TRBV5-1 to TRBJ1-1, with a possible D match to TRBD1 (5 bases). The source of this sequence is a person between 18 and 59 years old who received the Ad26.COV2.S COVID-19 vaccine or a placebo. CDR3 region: CASSFDSEAFF. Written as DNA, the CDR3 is TGCGCCAGCAGCTTTGACAGTGAAGCTTTCTTT.